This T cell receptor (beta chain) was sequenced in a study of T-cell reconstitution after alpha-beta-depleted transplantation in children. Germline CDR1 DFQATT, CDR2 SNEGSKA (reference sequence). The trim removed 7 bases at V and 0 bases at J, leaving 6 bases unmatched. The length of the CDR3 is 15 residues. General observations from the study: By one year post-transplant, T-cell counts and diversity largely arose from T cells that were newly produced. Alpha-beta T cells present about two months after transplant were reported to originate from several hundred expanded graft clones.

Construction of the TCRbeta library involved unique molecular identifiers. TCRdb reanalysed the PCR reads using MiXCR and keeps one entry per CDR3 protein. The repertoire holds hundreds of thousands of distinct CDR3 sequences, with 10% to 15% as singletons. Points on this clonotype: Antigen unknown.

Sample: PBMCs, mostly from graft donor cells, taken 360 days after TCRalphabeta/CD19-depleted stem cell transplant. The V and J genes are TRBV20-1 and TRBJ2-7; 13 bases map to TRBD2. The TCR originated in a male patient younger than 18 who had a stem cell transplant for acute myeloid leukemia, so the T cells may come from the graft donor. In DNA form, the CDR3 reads TGCAGTGTCCGACTAGCGGGGGGCCCCTCCTACGAGCAGTACTTC. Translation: CSVRLAGGPSYEQYF.